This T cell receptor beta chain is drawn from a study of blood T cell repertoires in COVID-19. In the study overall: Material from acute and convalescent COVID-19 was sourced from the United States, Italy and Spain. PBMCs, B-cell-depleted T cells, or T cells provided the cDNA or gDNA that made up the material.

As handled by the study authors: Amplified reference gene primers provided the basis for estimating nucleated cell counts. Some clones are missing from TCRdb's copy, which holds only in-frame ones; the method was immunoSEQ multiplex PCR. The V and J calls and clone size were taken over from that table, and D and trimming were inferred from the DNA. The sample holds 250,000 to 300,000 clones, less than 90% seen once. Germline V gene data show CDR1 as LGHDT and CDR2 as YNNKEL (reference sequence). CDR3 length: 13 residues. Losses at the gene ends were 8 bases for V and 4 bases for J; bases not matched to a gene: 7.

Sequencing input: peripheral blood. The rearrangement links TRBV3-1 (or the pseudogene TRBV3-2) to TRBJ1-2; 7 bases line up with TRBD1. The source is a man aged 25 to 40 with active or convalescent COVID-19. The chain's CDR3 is CASGVGGSYGYTF. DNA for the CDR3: TGTGCCAGCGGAGTAGGGGGCTCCTATGGCTACACCTTC.